What follows is one T cell receptor beta chain and its context. This CDR3 region has 14 residues. Trimming took off 9 bases at V and 8 bases at J, with 22 bases between the two ends. Germline V gene lookup returns CDR1 MNHEY and CDR2 SVGAGI. The sample belongs to a study of blood T cell repertoires in COVID-19. Study overall: Some COVID-19 samples were acute and others convalescent; all came from the United States, Italy and Spain. PBMCs, B-cell-depleted T cells, or T cells were the source of the cDNA or gDNA that made up the material.

Original analysis: How many nucleated cells were present was estimated from reference gene primer amplification. The protocol was immunoSEQ multiplex PCR, while the TCRdb copy is restricted to in-frame clones and leaves out a portion. D and trimming come from the DNA, and the V and J calls and clone size come from that table. The repertoire holds about 110,000 clones, with about 87% as singletons. The source of this sequence is a woman between 50 and 59 years old with acute or convalescent COVID-19. The J gene is TRBJ1-2, the V gene TRBV6-5; D may be TRBD1 (5 bases). The sample consisted of peripheral blood. CDR3 DNA sequence: TGTGCCAGTTCCCCGGAAGGGGCAGTGGGGGGCTACACCTTC. Its translation: CASSPEGAVGGYTF.